This TCR beta chain was profiled in a study of vaccination effects on CD4 cells after COVID-19. Findings and limits, study-wide: Limitations: small convalescent group and missing early post-infection timepoints. Clones from infection and from vaccination both contracted markedly late after vaccination.

Antigen-specific CD4+ T cells were expanded with viral peptide pools in the ViraFEST assay before sequencing. CD4+ T cells were isolated after less than 13 days of culture. Participants were given two doses of BNT162b2 or mRNA-1273 vaccine. Nucleocapsid antibody tests were negative, and the vaccine recipients had no prior SARS-CoV-2 infection. Profiled with immunoSEQ multiplex PCR; TCRdb holds only in-frame clones, not every one. The sample includes 80,000 to 95,000 clones, roughly 73% of them seen just once. This CDR3 is 15 amino acids long. Deletions cut 2 bases from V and 4 bases from J, with 12 bases between. CDR1 and CDR2 (germline): SGHTA, FQGNSA. Of note for this clone: Its antigen remains unidentified.

V usage is TRBV7-2 and J usage is TRBJ2-1; D is uncertain. The sequencing here drew on CD4+ T cells from PBMCs cultured with HCoV-OC43 spike peptides, taken after COVID-19 vaccination. Subset defined: HCoV-OC43 spike overlapping peptide pool stimulation. This sequence originates from a human donor who received a COVID-19 vaccine. CDR3 nucleotides: TGTGCCAGCAGCTTAACAATTTCGGAGTACAATGAGCAGTTCTTC. Protein product: CASSLTISEYNEQFF.